These 13 T cell receptor beta chains originate from one sample sequenced in a study of blood T cell repertoires in COVID-19. This table comes from immunoSEQ multiplex PCR, and its TCRdb copy is limited to in-frame clones, with some not included. The sample records more than 25,000 clones, roughly 90% being singletons. Sequencing used peripheral blood. The receptors come from a human donor in a cohort sampled during active COVID-19.

The gene calls are TRBV20-1 and TRBJ2-3; 8 bases line up with TRBD2. CDR3 size: 11 residues. CDR1 and CDR2 (germline): DFQATT, SNEGSKA (reference sequence). The CDR3 is CREPRGGLQYF. In DNA form, the CDR3 reads TGCAGAGAACCTCGGGGGGGCCTGCAGTATTTT.

The CDR3 reads CASSLRTGELFF. The CDR3 coding sequence is TGTGCCAGCAGCTTACGGACCGGGGAGCTGTTTTTT. This chain joins TRBV11-1 and TRBJ2-2; no definite D call. Germline values: CDR1 SGHAT, CDR2 FQDESV (reference sequence). This CDR3 comprises 12 residues. The germline V and J ends were trimmed by 2 bases and 5 bases, with 3 bases remaining between them.

The rearrangement joins TRBV7-2 to TRBJ1-2, with no clear D. The CDR3 runs to 14 residues. The V gene's germline CDR1 is SGHTA and CDR2 FQGNSA. V was shortened by 0 bases and J by 6 bases, with 11 bases between the two germline ends. Here the CDR3 DNA reads TGTGCCAGCAGCTTAGCACAGCCTGTGGATGGCTACACCTTC. It specifies CASSLAQPVDGYTF.

This chain connects TRBV20-1 to TRBJ2-5, with 7 nucleotides matching TRBD2. The CDR3 has 12 amino acids. The V gene's germline CDR1 is DFQATT and CDR2 SNEGSKA (reference sequence). V shed 3 bases and J 7 bases; nucleotides not matched to a gene: 5. The DNA of the CDR3 is TGCAGTGCTAGTTCCCAGCGGGGGACCCAGTACTTC. It yields the protein CSASSQRGTQYF.

This chain joins TRBV5-4 and TRBJ1-2; D might be TRBD1 (6 bases). CDR1 and CDR2 (germline): SGHNT, YYREEE (reference sequence). The CDR3 length is 14 residues. V dropped 7 bases and J dropped 8 bases, with 21 bases sitting between them. CDR3 coding DNA: TGTGCCAGCCGCTCCGGGGGGGCCTCGGAAGGCTACACCTTC. It specifies CASRSGGASEGYTF.

This sequence joins TRBV21-1 and TRBJ2-3; the table's TRBD2 call for D was not verified on the DNA. TRBV21-1 has pseudogene status. The CDR3 loop spans 15 amino acids. In DNA, the CDR3 is TGTGCCAGCAGCAAACCTAGCGGATGGGCAGATACGCAGTATTTT. Translation: CASSKPSGWADTQYF.

The chain is built from TRBV11-2 and TRBJ1-5; D is unresolved. This CDR3 spans 13 amino acids. Germline values: CDR1 SGHAT, CDR2 FQNNGV. Trimming stripped 2 bases from V and 6 bases from J, with 8 bases between. The CDR3 nucleotides are TGTGCCAGCAGCTTACAGGTTGCTCAGCCCCAGCATTTT. Translation gives CASSLQVAQPQHF. Full variable domain (remainder filled in from reference TRBV11-2 and TRBJ1-5): EAGVAQSPRYKIIEKRQSVAFWCNPISGHATLYWYQQILGQGPKLLIQFQNNGVVDDSQLPKDRFSAERLKGVDSTLKIQPAKLEDSAVYLCASSLQVAQPQHFGDGTRLSIL.

CDR3 loop: CASSLSRWRGSPLHF. The CDR3 nucleotides read TGTGCCAGCAGTCTCAGCCGATGGAGGGGTTCACCCCTCCACTTT. This sequence joins TRBV28 and TRBJ1-6, with TRBD1 as a possible D gene (5 bases). CDR1 and CDR2 (germline): MDHEN, SYDVKM. V lost 5 bases to trimming and J lost 9 bases, with 17 bases between them. This CDR3 is built from 15 residues.

The CDR3 DNA sequence: TGCGCCAGCAGCACCGGACAGGGAGGAGAGACCCAGTACTTC. Amino acids: CASSTGQGGETQYF. This chain joins TRBV5-1 and TRBJ2-5; 8 bases align to TRBD1. Germline-derived CDR1 and CDR2 are SGHRS and YFSETQ. J gave up 4 bases and V 4 bases, and 6 bases lay outside the gene matches. The CDR3 has 14 amino acids.

The rearrangement uses TRBV3-1 (or the pseudogene TRBV3-2) and TRBJ2-7; possibly TRBD2 for D (5 bases). The germline V and J ends were trimmed by 4 bases and 6 bases, with 19 bases remaining between them. In germline, CDR1 is LGHDT, CDR2 YNNKEL (reference sequence). The CDR3 covers 15 residues. The CDR3 DNA sequence: TGTGCCAGCAGCCCCGGGCACCCGGGCAGCGGCGAGCAGTACTTC. It encodes CASSPGHPGSGEQYF.

The V and J genes are TRBV10-3 and TRBJ1-2, with 8 bases that match TRBD1. CDR3 size: 13 residues. V was clipped by 3 bases and J by 9 bases; unmatched bases: 6. The germline gives CDR1 ENHRY, CDR2 SYGVKD. The DNA for the CDR3 is TGTGCCATCAGTGACTCGGACAGGGTGCGCTACACCTTC. It is translated as CAISDSDRVRYTF.

The chain has TRBV29-1 and TRBJ2-2; TRBD1 is a possible D gene (6 bases). Germline V gene data show CDR1 as SQVTM and CDR2 as ANQGSEA. The CDR3 extends over 14 amino acids. Trimming removed 6 bases from V and 0 bases from J, with 11 bases in between. The DNA for the CDR3 is TGCAGCGTCCTCCGGGACACGAACACCGGGGAGCTGTTTTTT. This translates into CSVLRDTNTGELFF.

The chain uses TRBV12-3 or TRBV12-4 and TRBJ2-7; D is uncertain. V was shortened by 5 bases and J by 0 bases, with 5 bases between the two germline ends. The CDR3 runs 12 residues. The CDR3 sequence: CASSQASYEQYF. In nucleotides, the CDR3 is TGTGCCAGCAGTCAGGCCTCCTACGAGCAGTACTTC.